Included here is one T cell receptor (beta chain) sequence, with context. Being one base from a much bigger clone, this may be a read error. This sample stems from a study of Graves' ophthalmopathy and Graves' hyperthyroidism. From germline, CDR1 is SQVTM and CDR2 ANQGSEA. CDR3 length equals 13 residues. The PBMCs were taken from approximately 11 ml of fresh peripheral blood. CDR3 regions of TCR beta were amplified from RNA transcripts. Second-round multiplex PCR came after first-round RT-PCR with HTBI primers. Each CDR3 protein is one row after TCRdb ran MiXCR on the multiplex PCR reads. Of 650,000 to 900,000 distinct CDR3 sequences in the sample, roughly 40% were seen once.

V usage is TRBV29-1 and J usage is TRBJ1-2; no clear D gene. The sequenced sample was peripheral blood. The sequence derives from an adult man with Graves' ophthalmopathy. CDR3 bases: TGCGGCGTGCCCCCCGAGGCAGGCTATGGCTACACCTTC. This sequence encodes CGVPPEAGYGYTF.